The rows below give T cell receptor beta chains drawn from one sample of a study of shared clonotypes between healthy human individuals. The protocol was immunoSEQ multiplex PCR, while the TCRdb copy is restricted to in-frame clones and leaves out a portion. This repertoire shows about 2.3 million clones, just over 90% found once; its top ten account for 0.39%. Sample: naive CD4+ T cells from PBMCs. The receptors here all came from a man aged 18 to 29 in good health. Some clones in this sample may be carry-over from other donors' samples. Both conserved end residues are part of each CDR3. Fields, in order: D gene, clone size, J gene, V gene, CDR3 DNA, CDR3 protein. A D gene is named only where the DNA matches it firmly. The size of a clone is reported for some rows only, either as once, few or many, or as a class for expanded clones.

>NA|NA|TRBJ1-1|TRBV29-1
TGCAGCGGGTGGACGGGGAACACTGAAGCTTTCTTT
CSGWTGNTEAFF
>NA|NA|TRBJ1-2|TRBV6-5
TGTGCCAGCAGTTTCACGGGGCAGGAGGGCTACACCTTC
CASSFTGQEGYTF
>TRBD1|few|TRBJ1-2|TRBV2
TGTGCCAGCACCCCAGGGGGAGGCTACACCTTC
CASTPGGGYTF
>TRBD1|few|TRBJ1-1|TRBV19
TGTGCCAGTCTTGACAGGGCTGAAGCTTTCTTT
CASLDRAEAFF
>TRBD2|NA|TRBJ2-1|TRBV9
TGTGCCAGCAGCCCCCGACTAGCGTTCTACAATGAGCAGTTCTTC
CASSPRLAFYNEQFF
>NA|NA|TRBJ1-4|TRBV29-1
TGCAGCGTTTTCACAGTGGCAACTAATGAAAAACTGTTTTTT
CSVFTVATNEKLFF
>TRBD2|NA|TRBJ2-7|TRBV5-1
TGCGCCAGCAGCTTGGTGGCGGGAGAGGGGTACGAGCAGTACTTC
CASSLVAGEGYEQYF
>TRBD2|NA|TRBJ2-3|TRBV19
TGTGCCAGTAGCTCCCTAGCGGTCGGGACAGATACGCAGTATTTT
CASSSLAVGTDTQYF
>NA|NA|TRBJ1-1|TRBV11-2
TGTGCCAGCAGCGGAAATACAGTTAACACTGAAGCTTTCTTT
CASSGNTVNTEAFF
>TRBD1|once|TRBJ2-7|TRBV7-2
TGTGCCAGCAGCTTGACCGACAGGGGCGGAGAGCAGTACTTC
CASSLTDRGGEQYF
>NA|NA|TRBJ1-2|TRBV6-5
TGTGCCAGCAGCCCGGCGAAGAACTATGGCTACACCTTC
CASSPAKNYGYTF
>NA|once|TRBJ2-4|TRBV18
TGTGCCAGCTCACCACCGACTAGACTACTAGCCAAAAACATTCAGTACTTC
CASSPPTRLLAKNIQYF
>NA|once|TRBJ2-1|TRBV7-2
TGTGCCAGCAGCTTAAACCCTGTGGGGGGTGAGCAGTTCTTC
CASSLNPVGGEQFF
>TRBD1|NA|TRBJ2-5|TRBV2
TGTGCCAGCATCATGGCAGGGGGAAGAGAGACCCAGTACTTC
CASIMAGGRETQYF
>NA|NA|TRBJ2-2|TRBV7-7
TGTGCCAGCAGCTTAGGTCGGGAATTCACCGGGGAGCTGTTTTTT
CASSLGREFTGELFF
>NA|few|TRBJ1-5|TRBV28
TGTGCCAGCAGTTTATTTCAGGGAGTTTATAGCAATCAGCCCCAGCATTTT
CASSLFQGVYSNQPQHF
>TRBD2|once|TRBJ2-2|TRBV27
TGTGCCAGCAGTTTTTTTCTGAAGCGGGGGTTGAACACCGGGGAGCTGTTTTTT
CASSFFLKRGLNTGELFF
>NA|NA|TRBJ2-7|TRBV5-1
TGCGCCAGCAGCCCCCCTAGGGGAGTTATATACGAGCAGTACTTC
CASSPPRGVIYEQYF